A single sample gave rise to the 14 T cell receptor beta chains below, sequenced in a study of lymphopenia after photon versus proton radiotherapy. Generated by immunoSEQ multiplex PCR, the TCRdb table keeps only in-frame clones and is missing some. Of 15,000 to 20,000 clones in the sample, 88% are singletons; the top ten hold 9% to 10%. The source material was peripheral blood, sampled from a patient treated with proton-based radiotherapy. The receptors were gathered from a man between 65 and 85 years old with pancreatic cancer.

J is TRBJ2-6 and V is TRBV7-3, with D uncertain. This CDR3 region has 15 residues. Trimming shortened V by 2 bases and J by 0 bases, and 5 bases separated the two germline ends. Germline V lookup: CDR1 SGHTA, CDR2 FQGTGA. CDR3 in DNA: TGTGCCAGCAGCTTACTTGACTCTGGGGCCAACGTCCTGACTTTC. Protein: CASSLLDSGANVLTF.

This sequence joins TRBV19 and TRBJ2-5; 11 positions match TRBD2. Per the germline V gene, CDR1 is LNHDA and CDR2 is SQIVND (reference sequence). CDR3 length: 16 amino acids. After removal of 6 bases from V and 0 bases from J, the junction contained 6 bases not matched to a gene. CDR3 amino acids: CASRGVTSGNQETQYF. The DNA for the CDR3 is TGTGCCAGTAGGGGGGTGACTAGCGGGAACCAAGAGACCCAGTACTTC.

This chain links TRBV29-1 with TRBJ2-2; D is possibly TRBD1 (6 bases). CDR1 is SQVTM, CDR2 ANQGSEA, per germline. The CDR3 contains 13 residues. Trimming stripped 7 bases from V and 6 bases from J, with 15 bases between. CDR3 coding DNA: TGCAGCGCATCCCCCCAGGGGCCCGGGGAGCTGTTTTTT. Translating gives CSASPQGPGELFF.

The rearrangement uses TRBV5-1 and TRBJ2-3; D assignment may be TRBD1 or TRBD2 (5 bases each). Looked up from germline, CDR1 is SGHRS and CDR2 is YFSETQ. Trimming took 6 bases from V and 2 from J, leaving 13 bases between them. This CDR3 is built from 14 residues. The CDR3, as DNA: TGCGCCAGCAAAGACAGCGGTCCCACAGATACGCAGTATTTT. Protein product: CASKDSGPTDTQYF.

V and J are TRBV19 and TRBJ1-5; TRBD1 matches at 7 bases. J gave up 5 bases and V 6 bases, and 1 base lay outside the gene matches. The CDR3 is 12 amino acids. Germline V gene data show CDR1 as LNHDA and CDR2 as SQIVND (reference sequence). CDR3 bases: TGTGCCAGTAGAACAGGGGATCAGCCCCAGCATTTT. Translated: CASRTGDQPQHF.

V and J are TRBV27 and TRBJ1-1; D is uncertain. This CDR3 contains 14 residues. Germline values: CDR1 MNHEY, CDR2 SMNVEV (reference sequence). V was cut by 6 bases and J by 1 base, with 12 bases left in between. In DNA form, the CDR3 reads TGTGCCAGCAGACTGTTAGCAGAGAACACTGAAGCTTTCTTT. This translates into CASRLLAENTEAFF.

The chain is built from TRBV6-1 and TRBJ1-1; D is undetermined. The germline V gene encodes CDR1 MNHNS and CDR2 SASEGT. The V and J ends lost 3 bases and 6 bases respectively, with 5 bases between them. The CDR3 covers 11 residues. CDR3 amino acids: CASSDIAEAFF. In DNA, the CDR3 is TGTGCCAGCAGTGATATCGCTGAAGCTTTCTTT.

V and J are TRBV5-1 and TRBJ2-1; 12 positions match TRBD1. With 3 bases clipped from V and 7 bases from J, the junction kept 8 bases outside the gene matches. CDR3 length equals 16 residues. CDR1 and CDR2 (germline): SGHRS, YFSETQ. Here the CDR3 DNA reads TGCGCCAGCAGCTCAACGGGACAGGGGGCAAATAATGAGCAGTTCTTC. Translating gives CASSSTGQGANNEQFF.

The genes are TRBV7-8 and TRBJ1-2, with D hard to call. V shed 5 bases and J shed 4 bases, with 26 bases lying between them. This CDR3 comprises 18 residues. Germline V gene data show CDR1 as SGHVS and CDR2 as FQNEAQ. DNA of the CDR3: TGTGCCAGCAGCCACCTCGGGAGGTCGATACCGCCACTCTATGGCTACACCTTC. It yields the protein CASSHLGRSIPPLYGYTF.

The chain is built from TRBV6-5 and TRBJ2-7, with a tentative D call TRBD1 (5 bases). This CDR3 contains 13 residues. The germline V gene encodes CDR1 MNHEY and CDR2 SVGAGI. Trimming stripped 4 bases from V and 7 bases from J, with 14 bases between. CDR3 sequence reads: CASSLGALREQYF. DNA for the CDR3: TGTGCCAGCAGTTTAGGGGCCCTCCGGGAGCAGTACTTC.

In DNA, the CDR3 is TGTGCCAGCAGGAGGGACAGGACGAACACTGAAGCTTTCTTT. Amino acids: CASRRDRTNTEAFF. This chain joins TRBV6-1 and TRBJ1-1; TRBD1 matches at 8 bases. Germline CDR1 reads MNHNS; CDR2 reads SASEGT. The ends lost 6 bases at V and 1 base at J; junction bases unmatched: 4. The CDR3 sequence is 14 residues long.

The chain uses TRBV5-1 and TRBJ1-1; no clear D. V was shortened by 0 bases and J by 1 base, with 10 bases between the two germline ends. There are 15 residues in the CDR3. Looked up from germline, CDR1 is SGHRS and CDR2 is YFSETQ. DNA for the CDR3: TGCGCCAGCAGCTTGGTGGCAGGAGCGAACACTGAAGCTTTCTTT. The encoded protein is CASSLVAGANTEAFF.

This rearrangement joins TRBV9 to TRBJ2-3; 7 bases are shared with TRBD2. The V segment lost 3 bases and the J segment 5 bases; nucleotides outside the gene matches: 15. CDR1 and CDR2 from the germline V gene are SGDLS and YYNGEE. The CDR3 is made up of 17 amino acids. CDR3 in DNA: TGTGCCAGCAGCGCCCCGGGGAGGGGCCTAGGCGGAGATACGCAGTATTTT. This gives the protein CASSAPGRGLGGDTQYF.

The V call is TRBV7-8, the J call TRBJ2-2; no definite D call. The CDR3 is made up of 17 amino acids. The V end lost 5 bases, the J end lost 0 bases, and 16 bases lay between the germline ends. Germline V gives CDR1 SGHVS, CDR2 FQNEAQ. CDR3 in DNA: TGTGCCAGCAGCATATACGCTGGTGGTTCGAACACCGGGGAGCTGTTTTTT. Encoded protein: CASSIYAGGSNTGELFF.